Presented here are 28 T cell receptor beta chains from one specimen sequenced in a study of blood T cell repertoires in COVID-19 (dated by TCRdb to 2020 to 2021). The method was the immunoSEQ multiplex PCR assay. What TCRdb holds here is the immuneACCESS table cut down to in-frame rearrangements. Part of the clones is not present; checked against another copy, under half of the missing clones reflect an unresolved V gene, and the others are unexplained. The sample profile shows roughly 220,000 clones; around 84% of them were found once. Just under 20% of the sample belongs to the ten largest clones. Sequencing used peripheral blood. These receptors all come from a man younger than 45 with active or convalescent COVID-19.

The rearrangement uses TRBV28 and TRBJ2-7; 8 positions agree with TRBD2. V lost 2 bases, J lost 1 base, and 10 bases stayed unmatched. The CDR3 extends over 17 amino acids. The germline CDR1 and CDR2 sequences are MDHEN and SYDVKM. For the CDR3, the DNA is TGTGCCAGCAGTTTAGGGGTGGCGGGCGGGAGGTCCTACGAGCAGTACTTC. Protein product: CASSLGVAGGRSYEQYF.

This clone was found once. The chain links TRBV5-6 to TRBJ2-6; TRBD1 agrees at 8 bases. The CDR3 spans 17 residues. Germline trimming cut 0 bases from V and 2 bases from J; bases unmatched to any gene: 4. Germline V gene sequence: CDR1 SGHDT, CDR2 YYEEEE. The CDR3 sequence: CASSLEMDRAGANVLTF. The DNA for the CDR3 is TGTGCCAGCAGCTTGGAAATGGACAGGGCTGGGGCCAACGTCCTGACTTTC. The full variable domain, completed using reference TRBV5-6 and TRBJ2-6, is DAGVTQSPTHLIKTRGQQVTLRCSPKSGHDTVSWYQQALGQGPQFIFQYYEEEERQRGNFPDRFSGHQFPNYSSELNVNALLLGDSALYLCASSLEMDRAGANVLTFGAGSRLTVL.

CDR3 amino acids: CAIRLDSFTEAFF. As DNA, the CDR3 is TGTGCCATCAGGTTGGACAGCTTCACTGAAGCTTTCTTT. The gene calls are TRBV10-3 and TRBJ1-1, with D maybe TRBD1 (6 bases). CDR3 size: 13 residues. The V end was cut by 6 bases, the J end by 4 bases, with 12 bases between. Germline V gene sequence: CDR1 ENHRY, CDR2 SYGVKD.

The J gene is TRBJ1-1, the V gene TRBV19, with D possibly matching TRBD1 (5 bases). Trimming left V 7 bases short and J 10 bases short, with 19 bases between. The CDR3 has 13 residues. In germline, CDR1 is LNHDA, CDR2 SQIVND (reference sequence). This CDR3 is CASIDFGSQGAFF. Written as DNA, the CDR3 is TGTGCCAGTATAGATTTCGGGAGCCAGGGAGCTTTCTTT.

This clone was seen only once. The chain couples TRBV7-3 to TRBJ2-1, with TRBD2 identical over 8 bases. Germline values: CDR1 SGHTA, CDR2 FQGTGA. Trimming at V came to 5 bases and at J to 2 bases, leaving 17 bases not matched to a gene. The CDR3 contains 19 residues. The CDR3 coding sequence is TGTGCCAGCAGCCCCCAACCCTTCAGCGGGAGAGTGACCTACAATGAGCAGTTCTTC. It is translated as CASSPQPFSGRVTYNEQFF.

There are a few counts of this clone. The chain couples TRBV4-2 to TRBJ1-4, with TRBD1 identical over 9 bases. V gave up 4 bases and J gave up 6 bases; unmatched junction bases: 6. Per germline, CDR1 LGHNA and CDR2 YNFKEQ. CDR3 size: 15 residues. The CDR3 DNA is TGTGCCAGCAGCCCCGAGACAGGGGGGGATGAAAAACTGTTTTTT. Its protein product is CASSPETGGDEKLFF.

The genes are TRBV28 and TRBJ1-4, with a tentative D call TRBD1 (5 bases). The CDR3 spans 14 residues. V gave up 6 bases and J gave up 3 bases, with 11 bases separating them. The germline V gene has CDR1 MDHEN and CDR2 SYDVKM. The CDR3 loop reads CASSGGRPNEKLFF. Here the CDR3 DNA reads TGTGCCAGCAGCGGGGGGAGGCCTAATGAAAAACTGTTTTTT.

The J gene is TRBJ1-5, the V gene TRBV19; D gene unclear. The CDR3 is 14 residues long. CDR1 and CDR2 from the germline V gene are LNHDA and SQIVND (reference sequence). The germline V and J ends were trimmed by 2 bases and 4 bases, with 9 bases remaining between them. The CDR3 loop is CASSIRPGNQPQHF. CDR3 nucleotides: TGTGCCAGTAGTATACGGCCCGGGAATCAGCCCCAGCATTTT.

In DNA form, the CDR3 reads TGTGCCAGCAGCTTTAGTCTAGCGGGAGACAATGAGCAGTTCTTC. It translates to CASSFSLAGDNEQFF. The chain has TRBV7-3 and TRBJ2-1; 10 bases align to TRBD2. Germline V gene data show CDR1 as SGHTA and CDR2 as FQGTGA. There are 15 residues in the CDR3. J lost 5 bases, V lost 3 bases, and 4 bases had no gene match.

The CDR3 DNA reads as TGTGCCAGCAGCCAAACCCTCAGCGGGGGGGACAATGAGCAGTTCTTC. It codes for CASSQTLSGGDNEQFF. V is TRBV4-2 and J is TRBJ2-1; TRBD2 agrees at 10 bases. J gave up 5 bases and V 2 bases, and 6 bases lay outside the gene matches. The CDR3 length is 16 residues. Germline V gives CDR1 LGHNA, CDR2 YNFKEQ.

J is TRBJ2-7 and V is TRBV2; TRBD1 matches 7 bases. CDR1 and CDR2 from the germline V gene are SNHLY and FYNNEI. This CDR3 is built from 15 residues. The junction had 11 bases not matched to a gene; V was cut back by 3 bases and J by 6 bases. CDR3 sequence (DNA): TGTGCCAGCAGTGAGCGTCAGGGGGTATTAGGCGAGCAGTACTTC. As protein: CASSERQGVLGEQYF.

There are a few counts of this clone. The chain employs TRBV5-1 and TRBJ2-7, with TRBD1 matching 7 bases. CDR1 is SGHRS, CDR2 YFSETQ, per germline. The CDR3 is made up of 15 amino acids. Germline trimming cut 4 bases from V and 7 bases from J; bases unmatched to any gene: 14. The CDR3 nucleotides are TGCGCCAGCAGCCCTTCCGCGACAGGGCTGGCTGAGCAGTACTTC. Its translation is CASSPSATGLAEQYF.

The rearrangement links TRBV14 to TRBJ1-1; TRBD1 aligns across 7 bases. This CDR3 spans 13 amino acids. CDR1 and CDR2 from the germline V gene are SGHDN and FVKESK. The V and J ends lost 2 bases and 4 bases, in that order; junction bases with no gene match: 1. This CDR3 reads CASSQRQGTEAFF. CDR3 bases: TGTGCCAGCAGCCAAAGACAGGGCACTGAAGCTTTCTTT.

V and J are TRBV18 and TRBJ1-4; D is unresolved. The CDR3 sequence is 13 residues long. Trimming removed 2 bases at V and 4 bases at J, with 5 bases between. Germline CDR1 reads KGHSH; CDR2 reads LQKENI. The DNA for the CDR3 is TGTGCCAGCTCACCAGCAGTTAATGAAAAACTGTTTTTT. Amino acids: CASSPAVNEKLFF.

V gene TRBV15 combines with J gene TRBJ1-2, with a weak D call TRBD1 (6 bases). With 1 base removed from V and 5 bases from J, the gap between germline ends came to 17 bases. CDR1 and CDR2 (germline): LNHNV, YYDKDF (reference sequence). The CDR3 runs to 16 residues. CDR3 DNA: TGTGCCACCAGCAGAGCGTCGGGGGGCGAGAGGTATGGCTACACCTTC. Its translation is CATSRASGGERYGYTF.

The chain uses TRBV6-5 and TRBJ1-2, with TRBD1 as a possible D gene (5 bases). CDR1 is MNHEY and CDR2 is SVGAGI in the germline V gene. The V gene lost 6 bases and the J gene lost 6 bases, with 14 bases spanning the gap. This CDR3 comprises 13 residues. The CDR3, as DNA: TGTGCCAGCAGAAAGGGGAAGGGTGATGGCTACACCTTC. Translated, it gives CASRKGKGDGYTF.

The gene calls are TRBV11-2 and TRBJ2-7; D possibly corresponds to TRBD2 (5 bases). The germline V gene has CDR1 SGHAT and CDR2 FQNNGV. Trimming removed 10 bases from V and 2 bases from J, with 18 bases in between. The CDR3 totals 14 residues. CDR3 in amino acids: CATTEGSETYEQYF. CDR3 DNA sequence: TGTGCCACCACCGAGGGCAGCGAGACCTACGAGCAGTACTTC.

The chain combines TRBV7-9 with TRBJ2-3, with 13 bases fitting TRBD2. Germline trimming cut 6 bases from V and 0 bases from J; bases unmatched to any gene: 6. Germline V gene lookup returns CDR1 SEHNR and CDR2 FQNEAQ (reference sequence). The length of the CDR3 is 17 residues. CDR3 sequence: CASSIGLAGESTDTQYF. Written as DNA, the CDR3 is TGTGCCAGCAGTATCGGACTAGCGGGAGAGAGCACAGATACGCAGTATTTT.

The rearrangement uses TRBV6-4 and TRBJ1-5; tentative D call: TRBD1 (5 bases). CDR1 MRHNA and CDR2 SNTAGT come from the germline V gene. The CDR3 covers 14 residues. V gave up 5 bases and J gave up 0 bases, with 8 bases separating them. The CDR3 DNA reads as TGTGCCAGCAGTATGACAGATAGCAATCAGCCCCAGCATTTT. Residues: CASSMTDSNQPQHF.

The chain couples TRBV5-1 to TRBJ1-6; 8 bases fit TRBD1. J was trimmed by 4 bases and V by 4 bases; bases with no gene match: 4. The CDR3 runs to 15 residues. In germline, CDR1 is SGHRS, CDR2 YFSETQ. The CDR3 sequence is CASSTGQVYNSPLHF. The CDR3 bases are TGCGCCAGCAGCACGGGACAGGTGTATAATTCACCCCTCCACTTT.

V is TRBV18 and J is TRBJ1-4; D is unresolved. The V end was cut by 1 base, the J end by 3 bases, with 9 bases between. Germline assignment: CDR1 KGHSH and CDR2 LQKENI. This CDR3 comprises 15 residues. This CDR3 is CASSPRGEPNEKLFF. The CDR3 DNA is TGTGCCAGCTCACCACGGGGAGAACCTAATGAAAAACTGTTTTTT.

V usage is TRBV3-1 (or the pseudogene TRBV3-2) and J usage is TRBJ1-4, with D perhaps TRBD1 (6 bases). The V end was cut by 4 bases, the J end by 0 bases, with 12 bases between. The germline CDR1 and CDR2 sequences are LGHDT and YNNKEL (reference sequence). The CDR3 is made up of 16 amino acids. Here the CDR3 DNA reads TGTGCCAGCAGCCCCAGAGGGGGTGCAACTAATGAAAAACTGTTTTTT. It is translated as CASSPRGGATNEKLFF.

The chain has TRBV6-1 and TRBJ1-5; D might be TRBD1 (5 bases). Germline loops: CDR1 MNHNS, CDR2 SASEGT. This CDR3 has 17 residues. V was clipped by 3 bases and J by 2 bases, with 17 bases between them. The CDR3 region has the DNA TGTGCCAGCAGTGAGTACCCGGGGGGAGACCGCAATCAGCCCCAGCATTTT. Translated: CASSEYPGGDRNQPQHF.

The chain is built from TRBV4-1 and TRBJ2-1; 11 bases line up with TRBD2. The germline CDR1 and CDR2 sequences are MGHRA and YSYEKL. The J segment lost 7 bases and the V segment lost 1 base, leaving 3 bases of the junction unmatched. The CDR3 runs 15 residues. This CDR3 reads CASSQALAGANEQFF. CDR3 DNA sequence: TGCGCCAGCAGCCAAGCACTAGCGGGGGCTAATGAGCAGTTCTTC.

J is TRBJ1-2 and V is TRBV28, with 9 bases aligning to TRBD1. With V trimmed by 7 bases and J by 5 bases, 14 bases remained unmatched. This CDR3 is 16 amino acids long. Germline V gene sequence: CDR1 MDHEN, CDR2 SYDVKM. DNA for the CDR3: TGTGCCAGCACTCTTAGGGAACAGGGGGCACATTATGGCTACACCTTC. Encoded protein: CASTLREQGAHYGYTF.

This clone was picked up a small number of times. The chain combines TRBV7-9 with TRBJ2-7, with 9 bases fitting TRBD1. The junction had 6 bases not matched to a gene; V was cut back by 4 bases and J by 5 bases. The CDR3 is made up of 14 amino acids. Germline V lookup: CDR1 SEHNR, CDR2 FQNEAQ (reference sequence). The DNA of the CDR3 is TGTGCCAGCAGCTCGGGACAGGGTATAGACGAGCAGTACTTC. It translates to CASSSGQGIDEQYF.

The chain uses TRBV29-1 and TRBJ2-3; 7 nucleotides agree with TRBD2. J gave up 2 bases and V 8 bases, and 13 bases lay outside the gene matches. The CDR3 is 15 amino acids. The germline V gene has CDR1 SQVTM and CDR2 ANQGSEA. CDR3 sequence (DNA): TGCAGCATTAACCGGGACTACCCCACCACAGATACGCAGTATTTT. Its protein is CSINRDYPTTDTQYF.

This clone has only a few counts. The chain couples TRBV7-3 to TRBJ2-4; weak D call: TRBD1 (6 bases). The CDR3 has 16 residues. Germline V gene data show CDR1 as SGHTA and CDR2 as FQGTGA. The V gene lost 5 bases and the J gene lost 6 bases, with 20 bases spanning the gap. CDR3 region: CASSPQGDAHVNIQYF. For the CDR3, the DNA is TGTGCCAGCAGCCCACAGGGTGATGCGCACGTAAACATTCAGTACTTC. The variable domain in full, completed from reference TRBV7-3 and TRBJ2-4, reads GAGVSQTPSNKVTEKGKYVELRCDPISGHTALYWYRQSLGQGPEFLIYFQGTGAADDSGLPNDRFFAVRPEGSVSTLKIQRTERGDSAVYLCASSPQGDAHVNIQYFGAGTRLSVL.